A selection of T cell receptor beta chains follows, all from one sample in a study of blood T cells in healthy people across ages. TCRdb processed the 5' RACE reads anew with MiXCR; each CDR3 protein has one entry. The profile shows 1.2 million to 1.5 million distinct CDR3 sequences, approximately 59% of them singletons. The sequencing input was blood. Receptors were obtained from a man between 18 and 29 years old in good health. Both conserved end residues are trimmed from each CDR3. Each record gives: V gene, J gene, CDR3 protein.

V gene: TRBV7-2
J gene: TRBJ2-7
CDR3 protein: ASAGQTHEQY

V gene: TRBV10-3
J gene: TRBJ1-2
CDR3 protein: AISVGPREPYGYT

V gene: TRBV20-1
J gene: TRBJ1-2
CDR3 protein: SAPIKGRQGTYGYT

V gene: TRBV4-3
J gene: TRBJ2-5
CDR3 protein: ASSPQPSTPETQY

V gene: TRBV12-3/TRBV12-4
J gene: TRBJ2-1
CDR3 protein: ASRTRLAGNSYNEQF

V gene: TRBV20-1
J gene: TRBJ2-6
CDR3 protein: SADSIRSGANVLT

V gene: TRBV3-1
J gene: TRBJ2-7
CDR3 protein: ASSRGRDVGYEQY

V gene: TRBV6-1
J gene: TRBJ1-1
CDR3 protein: ASIRGSQTEAF

V gene: TRBV4-1
J gene: TRBJ2-1
CDR3 protein: ASTELASSYNEQF

V gene: TRBV2
J gene: TRBJ2-1
CDR3 protein: ASSGQGRNEQF

V gene: TRBV6-6
J gene: TRBJ2-3
CDR3 protein: ASSPSWRGGRDTQY

V gene: TRBV6-5
J gene: TRBJ2-5
CDR3 protein: ASSSFSGRPSQETQY

V gene: TRBV6-4
J gene: TRBJ2-1
CDR3 protein: ASSERTSGGYNEQF

V gene: TRBV20-1
J gene: TRBJ2-7
CDR3 protein: SARGRSPYEQY

V gene: TRBV2
J gene: TRBJ2-1
CDR3 protein: ASKENEQF

V gene: TRBV27
J gene: TRBJ1-2
CDR3 protein: ASSLSGQGNQYGYT

V gene: TRBV5-6
J gene: TRBJ1-6
CDR3 protein: ASSLLRDSYNSPLH

V gene: TRBV5-1
J gene: TRBJ2-7
CDR3 protein: ASSSTPSYEQY

V gene: TRBV29-1
J gene: TRBJ1-4
CDR3 protein: SVADATNEKLF

V gene: TRBV4-3
J gene: TRBJ1-2
CDR3 protein: ASSQDEDYGYT

V gene: TRBV7-2
J gene: TRBJ2-3
CDR3 protein: ASSRRLTRGTDTQY

V gene: TRBV10-2
J gene: TRBJ2-7
CDR3 protein: ASSESRASGSGEQY

V gene: TRBV27
J gene: TRBJ1-1
CDR3 protein: ASRNRGMNTEAF

V gene: TRBV12-5
J gene: TRBJ2-3
CDR3 protein: ASGPRDGDTQY

V gene: TRBV15
J gene: TRBJ1-2
CDR3 protein: ATSREGVRGPLYGYT

V gene: TRBV10-1
J gene: TRBJ1-2
CDR3 protein: ASSESVGVSSAYT

V gene: TRBV19
J gene: TRBJ2-3
CDR3 protein: ASSDGYTQY

V gene: TRBV4-1
J gene: TRBJ2-7
CDR3 protein: ASSQDPSGTYEQY

V gene: TRBV29-1
J gene: TRBJ1-2
CDR3 protein: SGQSGQYGYT

V gene: TRBV2
J gene: TRBJ2-7
CDR3 protein: ASSAPGRTYEQY

V gene: TRBV4-2
J gene: TRBJ1-1
CDR3 protein: ASSRGRENTEAF

V gene: TRBV6-5
J gene: TRBJ2-5
CDR3 protein: ASSYSPSGWETQY

V gene: TRBV12-3/TRBV12-4
J gene: TRBJ2-7
CDR3 protein: ASSLDRILYEQY

V gene: TRBV7-9
J gene: -
CDR3 protein: ASSPSSITGYHEQY

V gene: TRBV27
J gene: TRBJ1-2
CDR3 protein: ASSWDRDPRGYGYT

V gene: TRBV4-1
J gene: TRBJ2-7
CDR3 protein: ASRATGSYEQY

V gene: TRBV29-1
J gene: TRBJ2-7
CDR3 protein: SVESETGTGISYEQY

V gene: TRBV2
J gene: TRBJ2-4
CDR3 protein: ASRKGVTGQY

V gene: TRBV20-1
J gene: TRBJ2-7
CDR3 protein: SARLVDSYEQY

V gene: TRBV27
J gene: TRBJ1-1
CDR3 protein: ATREMRVNTEAF

V gene: TRBV12-3/TRBV12-4
J gene: TRBJ2-2
CDR3 protein: ASTDRVNTGELF

V gene: TRBV12-3/TRBV12-4
J gene: TRBJ2-7
CDR3 protein: ASAQGPYEQY

V gene: TRBV6-2/TRBV6-3
J gene: TRBJ2-3
CDR3 protein: ASGLRPDTQY

V gene: TRBV2
J gene: TRBJ1-2
CDR3 protein: ASVGPGLRVDGYT

V gene: TRBV4-2
J gene: TRBJ2-1
CDR3 protein: ASSQGPRGDNEQF

V gene: TRBV28
J gene: TRBJ2-1
CDR3 protein: ASSLMPGQGQF

V gene: TRBV6-5
J gene: TRBJ2-5
CDR3 protein: ASSYSTGEKETQY

V gene: TRBV3-1
J gene: TRBJ2-2
CDR3 protein: ASSSRGAVNTGELF

V gene: TRBV6-5
J gene: TRBJ1-4
CDR3 protein: ASSYSWERNEKLF

V gene: TRBV5-8
J gene: TRBJ2-7
CDR3 protein: ASSFRDRASYEQY

V gene: TRBV12-3/TRBV12-4
J gene: TRBJ2-5
CDR3 protein: ASSRPTDVKETQY

V gene: TRBV28
J gene: TRBJ2-3
CDR3 protein: ASRRGLSTDTQY